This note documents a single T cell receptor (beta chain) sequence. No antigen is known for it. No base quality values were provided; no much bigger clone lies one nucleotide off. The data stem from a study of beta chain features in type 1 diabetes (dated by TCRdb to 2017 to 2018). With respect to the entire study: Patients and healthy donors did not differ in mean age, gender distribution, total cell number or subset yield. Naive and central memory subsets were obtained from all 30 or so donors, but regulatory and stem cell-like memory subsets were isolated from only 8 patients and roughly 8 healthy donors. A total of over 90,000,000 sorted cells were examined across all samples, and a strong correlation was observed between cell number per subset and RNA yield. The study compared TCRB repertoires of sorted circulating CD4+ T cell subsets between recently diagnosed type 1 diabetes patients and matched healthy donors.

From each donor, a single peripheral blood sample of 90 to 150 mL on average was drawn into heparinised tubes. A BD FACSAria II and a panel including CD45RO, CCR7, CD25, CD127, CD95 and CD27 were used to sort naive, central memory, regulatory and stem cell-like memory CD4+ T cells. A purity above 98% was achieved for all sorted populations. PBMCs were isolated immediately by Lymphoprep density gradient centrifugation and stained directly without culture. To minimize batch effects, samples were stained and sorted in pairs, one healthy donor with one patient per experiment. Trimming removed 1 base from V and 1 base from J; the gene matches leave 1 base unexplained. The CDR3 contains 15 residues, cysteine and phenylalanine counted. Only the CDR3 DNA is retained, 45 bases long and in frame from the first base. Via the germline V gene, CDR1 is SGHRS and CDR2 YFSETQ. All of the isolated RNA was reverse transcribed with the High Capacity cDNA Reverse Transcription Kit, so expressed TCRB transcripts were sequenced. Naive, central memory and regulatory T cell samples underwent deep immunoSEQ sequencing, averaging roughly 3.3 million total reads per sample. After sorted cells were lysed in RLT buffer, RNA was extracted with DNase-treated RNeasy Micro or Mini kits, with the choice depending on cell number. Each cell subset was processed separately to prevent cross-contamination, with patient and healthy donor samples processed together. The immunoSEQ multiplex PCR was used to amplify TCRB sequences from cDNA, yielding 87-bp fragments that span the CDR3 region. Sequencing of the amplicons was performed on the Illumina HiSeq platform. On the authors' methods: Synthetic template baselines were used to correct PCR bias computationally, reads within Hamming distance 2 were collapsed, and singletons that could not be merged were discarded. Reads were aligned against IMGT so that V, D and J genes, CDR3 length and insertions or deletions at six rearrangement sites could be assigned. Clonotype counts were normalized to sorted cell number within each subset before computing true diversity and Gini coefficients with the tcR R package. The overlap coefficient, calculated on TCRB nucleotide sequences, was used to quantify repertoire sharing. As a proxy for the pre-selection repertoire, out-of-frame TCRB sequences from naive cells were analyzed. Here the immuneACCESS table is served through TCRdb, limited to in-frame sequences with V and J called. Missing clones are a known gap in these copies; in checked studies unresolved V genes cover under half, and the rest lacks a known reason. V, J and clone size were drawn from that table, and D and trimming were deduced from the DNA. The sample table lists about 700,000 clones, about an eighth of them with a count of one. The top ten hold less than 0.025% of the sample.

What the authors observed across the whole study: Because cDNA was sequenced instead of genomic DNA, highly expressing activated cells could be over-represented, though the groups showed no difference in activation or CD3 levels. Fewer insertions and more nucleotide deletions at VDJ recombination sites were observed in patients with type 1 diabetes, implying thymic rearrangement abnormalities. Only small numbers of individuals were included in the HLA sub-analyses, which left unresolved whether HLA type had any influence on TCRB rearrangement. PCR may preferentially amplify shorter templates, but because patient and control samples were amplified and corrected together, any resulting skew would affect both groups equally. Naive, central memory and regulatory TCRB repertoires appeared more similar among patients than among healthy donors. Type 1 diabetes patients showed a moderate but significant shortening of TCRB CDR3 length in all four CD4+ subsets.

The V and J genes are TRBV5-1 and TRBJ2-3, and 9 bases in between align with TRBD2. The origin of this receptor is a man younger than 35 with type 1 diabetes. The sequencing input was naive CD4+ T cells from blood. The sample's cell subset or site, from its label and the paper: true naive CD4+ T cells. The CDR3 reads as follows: CASSLQRGGTDTQYF. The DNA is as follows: TGCGCCAGCAGCTTGCAGCGGGGGGGCACAGATACGCAGTATTTT.